These 12 T cell receptor beta chains were sequenced from one sample in a study of blood T cell repertoires in COVID-19. TCRdb keeps only in-frame clones here, not all; method: immunoSEQ multiplex PCR. The data contain approximately 200,000 clones, about nine tenths of them singletons. What was sequenced was peripheral blood. The receptors stem from a man in his 70s with acute or convalescent COVID-19.

This chain joins TRBV7-9 and TRBJ1-4; 7 nucleotides agree with TRBD1. The CDR3 consists of 14 residues. Losses at the gene ends were 5 bases for V and 8 bases for J; bases not matched to a gene: 8. Germline V lookup: CDR1 SEHNR, CDR2 FQNEAQ (reference sequence). The CDR3 nucleotides are TGTGCCAGCAGCCGAGACAGGGTAGGGGAAAAACTGTTTTTT. This encodes CASSRDRVGEKLFF.

The chain uses TRBV11-1 and TRBJ2-7; 7 bases match TRBD2. The V segment lost 0 bases and the J segment 1 base; nucleotides outside the gene matches: 3. The CDR3 totals 15 residues. Germline values: CDR1 SGHAT, CDR2 FQDESV (reference sequence). The CDR3 DNA is TGTGCCAGCAGCTTAGCGGGAGGGCAATCCTACGAGCAGTACTTC. The encoded protein is CASSLAGGQSYEQYF.

The V call is TRBV6-6, the J call TRBJ1-2, with 7 nucleotides matching TRBD1. The germline CDR1 and CDR2 sequences are MNHNY and SVGAGI (reference sequence). The CDR3 has 15 residues. V shed 2 bases, J shed 6 bases, and the junction held 9 bases outside the gene matches. CDR3 loop: CASSYNDRVIHGYTF. CDR3 coding DNA: TGTGCCAGCAGTTACAATGACAGGGTAATCCATGGCTACACCTTC.

The rearrangement uses TRBV5-5 and TRBJ1-1, with 7 bases lining up with TRBD1. Looked up from germline, CDR1 is SGHKS and CDR2 is YYEKEE (reference sequence). The J segment lost 8 bases and the V segment lost 1 base, leaving 5 bases of the junction unmatched. This CDR3 is built from 13 residues. CDR3 sequence reads: CASSLKRTGEAFF. The CDR3 region has the DNA TGTGCCAGCAGCTTGAAAAGGACAGGCGAAGCTTTCTTT. Full variable domain (missing parts from reference TRBV5-5 and TRBJ1-1): DAGVTQSPTHLIKTRGQQVTLRCSPISGHKSVSWYQQVLGQGPQFIFQYYEKEERGRGNFPDRFSARQFPNYSSELNVNALLLGDSALYLCASSLKRTGEAFFGQGTRLTVV.

The chain combines TRBV27 with TRBJ1-6, with D uncertain. The CDR3 length is 14 residues. Germline V gives CDR1 MNHEY, CDR2 SMNVEV (reference sequence). The V end lost 6 bases, the J end lost 9 bases, and 15 bases lay between the germline ends. The CDR3 loop is CASRLTEAGSPLHF. In nucleotides, the CDR3 is TGTGCCAGCAGACTTACAGAAGCCGGTTCACCCCTCCACTTT.

J is TRBJ1-5 and V is TRBV10-3; 10 nucleotides agree with TRBD1. This CDR3 region has 13 residues. CDR1 and CDR2 from the germline V gene are ENHRY and SYGVKD. J lost 4 bases, V lost 6 bases, and 0 bases had no gene match. The CDR3 DNA reads TGTGCCATCAGGGGACAGGGGAATCAGCCCCAGCATTTT. Translated: CAIRGQGNQPQHF.

V is TRBV5-1 and J is TRBJ2-7, with 8 bases identical to TRBD1. CDR1 SGHRS and CDR2 YFSETQ come from the germline V gene. This CDR3 contains 16 residues. Trimming took 1 base from V and 3 from J; bases not matched to a gene: 9. The CDR3 region has the DNA TGCGCCAGCAGCTTGACACCAGGACAGGGATACTACGAGCAGTACTTC. This gives the protein CASSLTPGQGYYEQYF. Combining the CDR3 with reference TRBV5-1 and TRBJ2-7 gives the whole variable domain KAGVTQTPRYLIKTRGQQVTLSCSPISGHRSVSWYQQTPGQGLQFLFEYFSETQRNKGNFPGRFSGRQFSNSRSEMNVSTLELGDSALYLCASSLTPGQGYYEQYFGPGTRLTVT.

V and J are TRBV2 and TRBJ1-2, with 11 positions matching TRBD1. The germline CDR1 and CDR2 sequences are SNHLY and FYNNEI. CDR3 length: 15 amino acids. The V and J ends lost 6 bases and 4 bases, in that order; junction bases with no gene match: 7. This CDR3 reads CASSPGTGGFYGYTF. Written as DNA, the CDR3 is TGTGCCAGCAGCCCCGGGACAGGGGGATTCTATGGCTACACCTTC.

This clone was picked up one time. The chain is built from TRBV3-1 (or the pseudogene TRBV3-2) and TRBJ2-1; D is unresolved. The CDR3 extends over 14 amino acids. The V gene's germline CDR1 is LGHDT and CDR2 YNNKEL (reference sequence). V was shortened by 2 bases and J by 5 bases, with 10 bases between the two germline ends. CDR3 DNA: TGTGCCAGCAGCCAAAACATACTAAACAATGAGCAGTTCTTC. Amino acids: CASSQNILNNEQFF.

The CDR3, as DNA: TGTGCCAGCAGCCAAGATGGGCAGAGCTCGTACGAGCAGTACTTC. It specifies CASSQDGQSSYEQYF. This chain links TRBV3-1 (or the pseudogene TRBV3-2) with TRBJ2-7; no firm D call. Germline values: CDR1 LGHDT, CDR2 YNNKEL (reference sequence). Trimming removed 0 bases from V and 4 bases from J, with 13 bases in between. This CDR3 spans 15 amino acids.

This chain links TRBV2 with TRBJ1-2, with 10 bases lining up with TRBD1. This CDR3 region has 14 residues. CDR1 is SNHLY and CDR2 is FYNNEI in the germline V gene. The V segment lost 4 bases and the J segment 5 bases; nucleotides outside the gene matches: 4. The CDR3 DNA reads TGTGCCAGCAGTGTGGGACAGGGGAGGTATGGCTACACCTTC. The encoded protein is CASSVGQGRYGYTF. The whole variable domain, remainder taken from reference TRBV2 and TRBJ1-2, is EPEVTQTPSHQVTQMGQEVILRCVPISNHLYFYWYRQILGQKVEFLVSFYNNEISEKSEIFDDQFSVERPDGSNFTLKIRSTKLEDSAMYFCASSVGQGRYGYTFGSGTRLTVV.

The rearrangement joins TRBV24-1 to TRBJ2-2; 8 bases agree with TRBD1. Unmatched junction bases numbered 1, after V lost 8 bases and J lost 0 bases. Per germline, CDR1 KGHDR and CDR2 SFDVKD. The CDR3 totals 14 residues. The CDR3 bases are TGTGCCACCATGGGACAGGCGAACACCGGGGAGCTGTTTTTT. Translating gives CATMGQANTGELFF.